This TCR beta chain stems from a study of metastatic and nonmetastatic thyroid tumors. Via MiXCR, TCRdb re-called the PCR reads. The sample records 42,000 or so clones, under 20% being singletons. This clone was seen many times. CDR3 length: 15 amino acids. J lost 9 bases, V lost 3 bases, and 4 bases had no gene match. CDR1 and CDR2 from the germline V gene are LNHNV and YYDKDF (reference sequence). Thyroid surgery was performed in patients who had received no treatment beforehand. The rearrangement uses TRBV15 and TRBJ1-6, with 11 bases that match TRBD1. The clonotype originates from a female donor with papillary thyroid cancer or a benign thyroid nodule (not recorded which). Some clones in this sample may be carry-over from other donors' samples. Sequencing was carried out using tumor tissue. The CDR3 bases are TGTGCCACCAGCAGGGACAGGGGGCCGGGTTCACCCCTCCACTTT. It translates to CATSRDRGPGSPLHF.